This T cell receptor (beta chain) was profiled in a study of cytomegalovirus exposure and HLA in healthy donors. Study observations and caveats: One cluster of highly shared sequence variants probably arose as a sequencing artifact.

At sampling all donors were nominally healthy, likely with unrecorded immune exposures. After removal of 6 bases from V and 3 bases from J, the junction contained 7 bases not matched to a gene. Germline V gene lookup returns CDR1 MGHDK and CDR2 SYGVNS. The length of the CDR3 is 15 residues. Comments on this clone: No antigen is known for it.

13 Jbeta primers and 60 Vbeta primers were used for the PCR. Here immunoSEQ multiplex PCR was the method, and the copy in TCRdb shows in-frame clones only, minus some. The sample lists about 270,000 clones, 86% occurring once. Sequencing was performed on PBMCs. The rearrangement links TRBV25-1 to TRBJ2-5, with TRBD2 matching over 10 bases. The source is a man in his forties or fifties in good health and CMV-seropositive. This CDR3 reads CASSLAGDLEETQYF. The CDR3 DNA reads as TGTGCCAGCAGCCTAGCGGGAGATCTAGAAGAGACCCAGTACTTC.